This TCR beta chain was profiled in a study of blood T cells in healthy people across ages. General study points: It was the long-lived donors that had more naive CD4+ cells and higher diversity than aged donors.

Combining a sample-barcoded 5' primer with a J-beta primer mix, a second PCR ran for about 6 to 11 cycles. TCRdb independently ran MiXCR on the 5' RACE reads; one entry per CDR3 protein. The table shows over a million distinct CDR3 sequences, with 42% occurring only once. This clonotype was observed a handful of times. Its cognate antigen is unknown. The CDR3 spans 14 residues. Germline V CDR1 and CDR2: SNHLY, FYNNEI. Trimming removed 3 bases from V and 2 bases from J, with 9 bases in between. This rearrangement joins TRBV2 to TRBJ2-3; D possibly corresponds to TRBD2 (6 bases). The material sequenced was blood. This sequence was found in a woman aged 18 to 35 in good health. This chain's CDR3 is CASSDREATDTQYF. The CDR3 DNA follows: TGTGCCAGCAGTGACAGGGAGGCCACAGATACGCAGTATTTT. The whole variable domain, remainder taken from reference TRBV2 and TRBJ2-3, is EPEVTQTPSHQVTQMGQEVILRCVPISNHLYFYWYRQILGQKVEFLVSFYNNEISEKSEIFDDQFSVERPDGSNFTLKIRSTKLEDSAMYFCASSDREATDTQYFGPGTRLTVL.